This T cell receptor beta chain was captured by sequencing in a study of regulatory T cells in long-lasting Graves disease. Losses at the gene ends were 4 bases for V and 3 bases for J; bases not matched to a gene: 10. The germline V gene has CDR1 SQVTM and CDR2 ANQGSEA. CDR3 size: 15 residues. This clonotype was recorded many times. Time point indicated: persistent/refractory GD, antithyroid drugs over 5 years with positive TRAb. PBMC-extracted RNA yielded the TCR library. TCR beta libraries were built with iRepertoire HTBI primers and Arm-PCR of CDR3 regions. A single record per CDR3 protein comes from TCRdb applying MiXCR to the multiplex PCR reads. The table shows 450,000 or so distinct CDR3 sequences, with around a fifth occurring only once.

V gene TRBV29-1 combines with J gene TRBJ1-2; TRBD1 agrees at 8 bases. Sequenced here: peripheral blood mononuclear cells (PBMCs), sampled when the disease was refractory, from a patient treated with antithyroid drugs. The clonotype was recovered from a female donor with Graves disease. DNA of the CDR3: TGCAGCGTTGGCGGCGGCAGGGGGCAGGACTATGGCTACACCTTC. It translates to CSVGGGRGQDYGYTF. Full variable domain (outside the CDR3, taken from reference TRBV29-1 and TRBJ1-2): SAVISQKPSRDICQRGTSLTIQCQVDSQVTMMFWYRQQPGQSLTLIATANQGSEATYESGFVIDKFPISRPNLTFSTLTVSNMSPEDSSIYLCSVGGGRGQDYGYTFGSGTRLTVV.